These 21 T cell receptor beta chains share one sample of origin, sequenced in a study of shared clonotypes between healthy human individuals. Terminally differentiated effector memory CD45RA+ cells were excluded from the naive CD8 cells, which were CD45RO-negative and positively selected for CCR7. Here immunoSEQ multiplex PCR was the method, and the copy in TCRdb shows in-frame clones only, minus some. The sample lists nearly 600,000 clones, around 95% seen once, with 0.11% in the top ten. The specimen sequenced was naive CD8+ T cells sorted from blood. The receptors here all came from a woman in her twenties or thirties in good health.

The chain joins TRBV19 to TRBJ1-5; D gene unclear. The V gene's germline CDR1 is LNHDA and CDR2 SQIVND (reference sequence). The CDR3 spans 15 residues. V lost 6 bases and J lost 4, with 16 bases in between. The DNA of the CDR3 is TGTGCCAGTAGCATCCCTCCACCAGGTAATCAGCCCCAGCATTTT. This codes for CASSIPPPGNQPQHF. Full variable domain (remainder filled in from reference TRBV19 and TRBJ1-5): DGGITQSPKYLFRKEGQNVTLSCEQNLNHDAMYWYRQDPGQGLRLIYYSQIVNDFQKGDIAEGYSVSREKKESFPLTVTSAQKNPTAFYLCASSIPPPGNQPQHFGDGTRLSIL.

This clone was picked up a small number of times. The V gene is TRBV9, the J gene TRBJ2-1; D gene uncertain. Trimming left V 1 base short and J 8 bases short, with 10 bases between. The CDR3 has 13 amino acids. Germline V gene sequence: CDR1 SGDLS, CDR2 YYNGEE. CDR3 protein: CASSVLPIHEQFF. For the CDR3, the DNA is TGTGCCAGCAGCGTATTGCCTATTCATGAGCAGTTCTTC. Together with reference TRBV9 and TRBJ2-1, the CDR3 gives the full variable domain: DSGVTQTPKHLITATGQRVTLRCSPRSGDLSVYWYQQSLDQGLQFLIQYYNGEERAKGNILERFSAQQFPDLHSELNLSSLELGDSALYFCASSVLPIHEQFFGPGTRLTVL.

This chain's CDR3 is CAWSVGYGGNEKLFF. The CDR3 DNA reads as TGTGCCTGGAGTGTAGGATACGGAGGTAATGAAAAACTGTTTTTT. The chain uses TRBV30 and TRBJ1-4; no definite D call. The V gene lost 0 bases and the J gene lost 4 bases, with 12 bases spanning the gap. Germline V gene lookup returns CDR1 GTSNPN and CDR2 SVGIG (reference sequence). The CDR3 extends over 15 amino acids.

V and J are TRBV15 and TRBJ1-5; weak D call: TRBD1 (6 bases). V shed 7 bases and J shed 7 bases, with 14 bases lying between them. The CDR3 has 13 residues. Looked up from germline, CDR1 is LNHNV and CDR2 is YYDKDF (reference sequence). The CDR3 sequence is CATKAGDRQPQHF. Written as DNA, the CDR3 is TGTGCCACCAAAGCAGGGGATAGACAGCCCCAGCATTTT.

J is TRBJ2-1 and V is TRBV7-8, with D perhaps matching TRBD1 (6 bases). CDR3 size: 13 residues. The ends were cut back, 0 bases at V and 8 bases at J, with 8 bases in the middle. Germline V gene lookup returns CDR1 SGHVS and CDR2 FQNEAQ. For the CDR3, the DNA is TGTGCCAGCAGCTTAGCGGGGGCCCATGAGCAGTTCTTC. It is translated as CASSLAGAHEQFF.

As for this clone: Other DNA sequences within the sample encode an identical CDR3. The V gene is TRBV13, the J gene TRBJ2-5; D gene ambiguous. The CDR3 has 13 amino acids. Germline CDR1 and CDR2: PRHDT and FYEKMQ (reference sequence). V was trimmed by 1 base and J by 3 bases, leaving 6 bases between them. The CDR3 nucleotides read TGTGCCAGCAGCTTAGACAGAGAAGAGACCCAGTACTTC. Translation: CASSLDREETQYF. The full variable domain, with the rest looked up from reference TRBV13 and TRBJ2-5, is AAGVIQSPRHLIKEKRETATLKCYPIPRHDTVYWYQQGPGQDPQFLISFYEKMQSDKGSIPDRFSAQQFSDYHSELNMSSLELGDSALYFCASSLDREETQYFGPGTRLLVL.

The V call is TRBV6-5, the J call TRBJ2-5; D call uncertain. Deletions cut 3 bases from V and 2 bases from J, with 7 bases between. The CDR3 extends over 13 amino acids. The germline gives CDR1 MNHEY, CDR2 SVGAGI. CDR3 nucleotide sequence: TGTGCCAGCAGTTATGCACAGCAAGAGACCCAGTACTTC. This codes for CASSYAQQETQYF.

This clone has a handful of counts. The rearrangement uses TRBV2 and TRBJ2-1, with D possibly TRBD2 on 6 matching bases. The CDR3 runs 13 residues. Trimming cost V 3 bases and J 7 bases, with 10 bases left between them. The germline CDR1 and CDR2 sequences are SNHLY and FYNNEI. In DNA form, the CDR3 reads TGTGCCAGCAGTGATGGAGGGGAAAATGAGCAGTTCTTC. As protein: CASSDGGENEQFF.

This rearrangement joins TRBV28 to TRBJ2-7; 10 nucleotides align to TRBD1. From germline, CDR1 is MDHEN and CDR2 SYDVKM. The CDR3 loop spans 14 amino acids. With 6 bases clipped from V and 6 bases from J, the junction kept 8 bases outside the gene matches. For the CDR3, the DNA is TGTGCCAGCAGGCATTCTGGGACAGGGGCCGAGCAGTACTTC. Its protein product is CASRHSGTGAEQYF.

The rearrangement uses TRBV7-9 and TRBJ2-7; possible D gene TRBD1, 6 bases. V lost 8 bases and J lost 5, with 16 bases in between. The CDR3 extends over 13 amino acids. Germline V gives CDR1 SEHNR, CDR2 FQNEAQ (reference sequence). DNA for the CDR3: TGTGCCAGCTTCGAACAGGGTGTGAACGAGCAGTACTTC. Translated: CASFEQGVNEQYF.

V is TRBV5-4 and J is TRBJ2-5, with D unresolved. The CDR3 extends over 12 amino acids. V dropped 2 bases and J dropped 3 bases, with 5 bases sitting between them. The V gene's germline CDR1 is SGHNT and CDR2 YYREEE (reference sequence). The CDR3 nucleotides are TGTGCCAGCAGCTTCCCAGAAGAGACCCAGTACTTC. Amino acid sequence: CASSFPEETQYF.

V is TRBV29-1 and J is TRBJ2-1, with D hard to call. V lost 3 bases and J lost 6, with 9 bases in between. This CDR3 has 12 amino acids. Per germline, CDR1 SQVTM and CDR2 ANQGSEA. CDR3 sequence reads: CSVERIPNEQFF. As DNA, the CDR3 is TGCAGCGTTGAGAGAATACCCAATGAGCAGTTCTTC.

The sample holds one count of this clone. The CDR3 region is CASSSRREEGHTQYF. CDR3 in DNA: TGTGCCAGCAGCTCAAGGCGGGAGGAGGGGCATACGCAGTATTTT. The V gene is TRBV11-2, the J gene TRBJ2-3; 8 bases agree with TRBD2. The J segment lost 7 bases and the V segment lost 4 bases, leaving 10 bases of the junction unmatched. Germline V gene lookup returns CDR1 SGHAT and CDR2 FQNNGV. The CDR3 has 15 amino acids.

This sequence joins TRBV28 and TRBJ2-5, with 7 positions matching TRBD1. There are 14 residues in the CDR3. Looked up from germline, CDR1 is MDHEN and CDR2 is SYDVKM. The ends lost 7 bases at V and 2 bases at J; junction bases unmatched: 7. The CDR3 bases are TGTGCCAGCATTATACAGGGGAGTCAAGAGACCCAGTACTTC. It codes for CASIIQGSQETQYF.

This chain links TRBV27 with TRBJ1-1, with TRBD1 matching over 10 bases. This CDR3 contains 14 residues. V lost 3 bases, J lost 6 bases, and 4 bases stayed unmatched. Germline-derived CDR1 and CDR2 are MNHEY and SMNVEV (reference sequence). The CDR3, as DNA: TGTGCCAGCAGTTTTGACAGGGGGCGATCTGAAGCTTTCTTT. This encodes CASSFDRGRSEAFF.

The chain recombines TRBV19 with TRBJ2-7; 8 bases align to TRBD2. V lost 1 base and J lost 2; bases outside the gene matches: 7. Germline values: CDR1 LNHDA, CDR2 SQIVND (reference sequence). The CDR3 has 16 amino acids. As DNA, the CDR3 is TGTGCCAGTAGTATAGGGGAAGCGGGAGTCCCCTACGAGCAGTACTTC. This sequence encodes CASSIGEAGVPYEQYF.

This rearrangement joins TRBV29-1 to TRBJ1-1; TRBD1 is a possible D gene (5 bases). The CDR3 spans 15 residues. Germline CDR1 reads SQVTM; CDR2 reads ANQGSEA. V shed 0 bases and J shed 0 bases, with 11 bases lying between them. The CDR3 is CSVEDSWGMNTEAFF. CDR3 in DNA: TGCAGCGTTGAAGATTCTTGGGGGATGAACACTGAAGCTTTCTTT.

The chain recombines TRBV5-1 with TRBJ2-4; D uncertain. CDR3 length: 15 residues. V was cut by 6 bases and J by 0 bases, with 13 bases left in between. The germline V gene has CDR1 SGHRS and CDR2 YFSETQ. The CDR3 here is CASNEGILAKNIQYF. As DNA, the CDR3 is TGCGCCAGCAACGAAGGGATTCTAGCCAAAAACATTCAGTACTTC.

The gene calls are TRBV19 and TRBJ2-5; 8 bases fit TRBD2. Gene TRBJ2-7 matches the end of the DNA better, so the J call may be wrong. The CDR3 is 14 amino acids. Germline CDR1 LNHDA, CDR2 SQIVND (reference sequence). CDR3 nucleotide sequence: TGTGCCAGTAGTTCTAGCGGGTACACCTACGAGCAGTACTTC. Translated, it gives CASSSSGYTYEQYF.

The sample holds one count of this clone. This sequence joins TRBV7-6 and TRBJ2-1; a possible D gene is TRBD1 (5 bases). Germline values: CDR1 SGHVS, CDR2 FNYEAQ. This CDR3 comprises 13 residues. Trimming removed 3 bases at V and 8 bases at J, with 11 bases between. CDR3 sequence (DNA): TGTGCCAGCAGCTTCCTAGGGGTCGATGAGCAGTTCTTC. It codes for CASSFLGVDEQFF.

The chain has TRBV18 and TRBJ2-7, with no clear D. V dropped 6 bases and J dropped 0 bases, with 9 bases sitting between them. The germline V gene has CDR1 KGHSH and CDR2 LQKENI. The CDR3 has 13 amino acids. CDR3 nucleotides: TGTGCCAGCTCTGGGGTGACCTCCTACGAGCAGTACTTC. This sequence encodes CASSGVTSYEQYF.